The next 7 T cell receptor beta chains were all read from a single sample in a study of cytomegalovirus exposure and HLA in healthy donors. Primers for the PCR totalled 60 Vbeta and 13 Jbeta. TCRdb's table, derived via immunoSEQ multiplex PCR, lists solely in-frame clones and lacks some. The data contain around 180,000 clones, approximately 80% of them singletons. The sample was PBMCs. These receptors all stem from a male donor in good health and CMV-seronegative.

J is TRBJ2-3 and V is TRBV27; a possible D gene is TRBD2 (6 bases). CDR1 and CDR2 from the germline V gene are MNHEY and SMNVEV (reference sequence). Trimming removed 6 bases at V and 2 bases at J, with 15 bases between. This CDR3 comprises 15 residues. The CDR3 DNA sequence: TGTGCCAGCAGCCCACCGGGACTGACCACAGATACGCAGTATTTT. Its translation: CASSPPGLTTDTQYF.

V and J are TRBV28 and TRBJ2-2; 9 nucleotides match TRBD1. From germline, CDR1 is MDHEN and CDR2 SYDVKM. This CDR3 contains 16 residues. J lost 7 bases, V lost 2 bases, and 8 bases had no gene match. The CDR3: CASSLRQGVGDGELFF. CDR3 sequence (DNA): TGTGCCAGCAGTTTAAGACAGGGGGTCGGCGACGGGGAGCTGTTTTTT.

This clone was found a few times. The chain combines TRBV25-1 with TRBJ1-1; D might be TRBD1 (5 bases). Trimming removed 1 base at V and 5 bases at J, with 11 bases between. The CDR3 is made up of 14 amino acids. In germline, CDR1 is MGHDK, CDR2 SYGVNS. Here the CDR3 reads CASSESGGWTEAFF. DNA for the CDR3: TGTGCCAGCAGTGAATCGGGGGGTTGGACTGAAGCTTTCTTT.

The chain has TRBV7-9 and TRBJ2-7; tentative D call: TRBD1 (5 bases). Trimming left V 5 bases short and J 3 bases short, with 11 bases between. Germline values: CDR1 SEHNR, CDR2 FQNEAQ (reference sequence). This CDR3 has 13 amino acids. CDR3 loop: CASSPKTDYEQYF. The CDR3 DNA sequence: TGTGCCAGCAGCCCTAAGACAGACTACGAGCAGTACTTC.

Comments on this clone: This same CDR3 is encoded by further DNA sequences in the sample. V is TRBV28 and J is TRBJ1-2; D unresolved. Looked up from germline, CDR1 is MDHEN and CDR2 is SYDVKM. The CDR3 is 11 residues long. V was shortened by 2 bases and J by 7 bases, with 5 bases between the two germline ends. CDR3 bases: TGTGCCAGCAGTTTAGGCCCTGGCTACACCTTC. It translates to CASSLGPGYTF.

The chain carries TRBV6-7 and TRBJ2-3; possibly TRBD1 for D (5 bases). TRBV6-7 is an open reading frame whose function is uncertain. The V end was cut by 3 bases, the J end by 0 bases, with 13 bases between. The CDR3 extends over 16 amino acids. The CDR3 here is CASSYGAKGSTDTQYF. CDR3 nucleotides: TGTGCCAGCAGTTATGGGGCCAAGGGAAGCACAGATACGCAGTATTTT.

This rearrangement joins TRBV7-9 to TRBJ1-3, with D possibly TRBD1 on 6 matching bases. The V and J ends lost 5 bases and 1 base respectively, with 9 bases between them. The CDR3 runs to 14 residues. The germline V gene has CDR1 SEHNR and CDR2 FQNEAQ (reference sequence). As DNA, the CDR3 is TGTGCCAGCAGCCCCGGGACATCTGGAAACACCATATATTTT. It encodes CASSPGTSGNTIYF.